The rows below give T cell receptor beta chains drawn from one sample of a study of blood T cell repertoires in COVID-19. Measured with immunoSEQ multiplex PCR; TCRdb has only the in-frame clones, and not every one. The table records hundreds of thousands of clones, roughly 90% of them present only once. Source material: PBMCs or T cells enriched from blood (not recorded which). These receptors were obtained from a woman aged 18 to 35 who had recovered from COVID-19. The CDR3 runs from the conserved cysteine through the conserved F or W. Fields, in order: J gene, D gene, V gene, clone size, CDR3 protein, CDR3 DNA. A D gene is named only where the DNA matches it firmly. Where a row states a size, it is once, few, many or the class of an expanded clone; other rows omit it.

>TRBJ1-2|NA|TRBV19|NA
CASSIDRQGRDGYTF
TGTGCCAGTAGTATAGATCGCCAGGGGAGGGATGGCTACACCTTC
>TRBJ2-1|NA|TRBV18|NA
CASSPGQLETYNEQFF
TGTGCCAGCTCACCAGGACAACTCGAAACCTACAATGAGCAGTTCTTC
>TRBJ1-6|NA|TRBV11-2|few
CASSLTPRDSPLHF
TGTGCCAGCAGCTTAACCCCCCGAGATTCACCCCTCCACTTT
>TRBJ2-3|TRBD2|TRBV7-2|once
CASSSRGATDTQYF
TGTGCCAGCAGCTCGCGGGGGGCCACAGATACGCAGTATTTT
>TRBJ1-1|TRBD1|TRBV10-3|NA
CAISGQVNTEAFF
TGTGCCATCAGCGGACAGGTGAACACTGAAGCTTTCTTT
>TRBJ2-7|NA|TRBV14|once
CASSQLPAPTGEQYF
TGTGCCAGCAGCCAGCTTCCTGCGCCAACGGGGGAGCAGTACTTC
>TRBJ2-7|NA|TRBV7-9|NA
CASSRGGRDGYEQYF
TGTGCCAGCAGCCGAGGGGGGAGGGACGGATACGAGCAGTACTTC
>TRBJ2-7|NA|TRBV11-2|NA
CASSPTRRAGGEQYF
TGTGCCAGCAGCCCGACCCGCCGGGCAGGAGGTGAGCAGTACTTC
>TRBJ2-7|NA|TRBV20-1|NA
CSASLPSGGSYEQYF
TGCAGTGCTAGTCTTCCCTCTGGAGGCTCCTACGAGCAGTACTTC
>TRBJ2-1|TRBD2|TRBV4-3|NA
CASSQESGRRVHEQFF
TGCGCCAGCAGCCAAGAGAGCGGGAGGAGAGTTCATGAGCAGTTCTTC
>TRBJ1-3|TRBD1|TRBV7-9|NA
CASSRGTGFGNTIYF
TGTGCCAGCAGCCGCGGGACAGGGTTTGGAAACACCATATATTTT
>TRBJ2-1|TRBD1|TRBV7-2|once
CASSLAGTGAYEQFF
TGTGCCAGCAGCTTAGCGGGAACAGGGGCGTATGAGCAGTTCTTC
>TRBJ1-2|NA|TRBV4-3|NA
CASSQGQLANYGYTF
TGCGCCAGCAGCCAAGGACAGTTAGCTAACTATGGCTACACCTTC
>TRBJ1-5|NA|TRBV4-2|NA
CASSQGQYSNQPQHF
TGTGCCAGCAGCCAAGGACAGTATAGCAATCAGCCCCAGCATTTT
>TRBJ1-5|TRBD1|TRBV27|once
CASSQNGQGLLQPQHF
TGTGCCAGCAGTCAGAATGGACAGGGATTGCTTCAGCCCCAGCATTTT
>TRBJ1-2|NA|TRBV28|NA
CASSLIELNYGYTF
TGTGCCAGCAGTTTGATAGAATTAAACTATGGCTACACCTTC
>TRBJ2-1|NA|TRBV6-1|NA
CASSEPGVVFF
TGTGCCAGCAGTGAACCGGGGGTCGTGTTCTTC
>TRBJ2-1|TRBD1|TRBV25-1|NA
CASSDPGQASYNEQFF
TGTGCCAGCAGTGATCCGGGACAGGCCTCCTACAATGAGCAGTTCTTC
>TRBJ1-4|TRBD1|TRBV25-1|NA
CASSPGTGRLTVEKLFF
TGTGCCAGCAGTCCCGGGACAGGGAGGCTCACGGTGGAAAAACTGTTTTTT
>TRBJ2-1|NA|TRBV5-1|NA
CASSLVPDYNEQFF
TGCGCCAGCAGCTTGGTTCCAGACTACAATGAGCAGTTCTTC
>TRBJ1-2|NA|TRBV5-6|NA
CASSLPGDLRAYGYTF
TGTGCCAGCAGTCTTCCGGGGGACCTGAGGGCCTATGGCTACACCTTC
>TRBJ1-2|NA|TRBV3-1/TRBV3-2|once
CASSQEGAHGYTF
TGTGCCAGCAGCCAAGAGGGGGCGCATGGCTACACCTTC
>TRBJ2-7|NA|TRBV19|few
CASSRQGGFSYEQYF
TGTGCCAGTAGCCGACAGGGAGGTTTCTCCTACGAGCAGTACTTC
>TRBJ1-5|NA|TRBV2|NA
CASSETTSNQPQHF
TGTGCCAGCAGTGAAACGACAAGCAATCAGCCCCAGCATTTT
>TRBJ2-5|NA|TRBV28|NA
CASTSVNRETQYF
TGTGCCAGCACCTCTGTTAACCGGGAGACCCAGTACTTC
>TRBJ1-1|NA|TRBV5-1|NA
CASSTGQFGPYEAFF
TGCGCCAGCAGCACCGGACAGTTCGGCCCGTATGAAGCTTTCTTT
>TRBJ2-2|TRBD2|TRBV3-1/TRBV3-2|NA
CASSQIPAGEGVGELFF
TGTGCCAGCAGCCAGATCCCAGCGGGAGAGGGGGTCGGGGAGCTGTTTTTT
>TRBJ2-7|NA|TRBV15|NA
CATSRDYINYEQYF
TGTGCCACCAGCAGAGATTACATTAACTACGAGCAGTACTTC
>TRBJ2-1|NA|TRBV7-9|NA
CASSPPGTGENEQFF
TGTGCCAGCAGCCCCCCCGGGACGGGGGAGAATGAGCAGTTCTTC
>TRBJ1-5|TRBD1|TRBV18|NA
CASSESGGGQPQHF
TGTGCCAGCTCAGAATCAGGGGGAGGTCAGCCCCAGCATTTT
>TRBJ1-2|TRBD1|TRBV4-3|NA
CASSSGTGGRYGYTF
TGCGCCAGCAGCTCTGGGACAGGGGGAAGGTATGGCTACACCTTC
>TRBJ2-5|TRBD2|TRBV7-2|few
CASSPRGGSLRETQYF
TGTGCCAGCAGCCCCCGGGGAGGGAGCTTGAGGGAGACCCAGTACTTC
>TRBJ2-4|NA|TRBV18|NA
CASSPTTGRGENIQYF
TGTGCCAGCTCACCTACGACAGGCCGGGGAGAGAACATTCAGTACTTC
>TRBJ1-2|TRBD1|TRBV7-2|NA
CASSLDRGAPYGYTF
TGTGCCAGCAGCTTAGACAGGGGAGCCCCTTATGGCTACACCTTC
>TRBJ1-2|TRBD1|TRBV5-1|NA
CASSSSTGQKRDYTF
TGCGCCAGCAGCTCATCAACGGGACAGAAAAGGGACTACACCTTC
>TRBJ1-5|NA|TRBV12-3/TRBV12-4|NA
CASSYSSQPQHF
TGTGCCAGCAGTTATAGTAGTCAGCCCCAGCATTTT
>TRBJ1-5|NA|TRBV12-3/TRBV12-4|NA
CASSRRPRQPQHF
TGTGCCAGCAGCCGACGACCGAGGCAGCCCCAGCATTTT
>TRBJ1-3|TRBD1|TRBV5-1|NA
CASSPGQSGNTIYF
TGCGCCAGCAGCCCGGGACAGTCTGGAAACACCATATATTTT
>TRBJ1-4|TRBD1|TRBV28|NA
CASSLYLGQGASNEKLFF
TGTGCCAGCAGTTTATACCTGGGACAGGGGGCGTCTAATGAAAAACTGTTTTTT
>TRBJ1-4|NA|TRBV7-9|NA
CASSLEQKELFF
TGTGCCAGCAGCTTAGAACAGAAAGAACTGTTTTTT
>TRBJ2-5|NA|TRBV20-1|NA
CSATDSYETQYF
TGCAGTGCTACTGACAGTTATGAGACCCAGTACTTC
>TRBJ2-5|NA|TRBV4-2|NA
CASSQTDGSGNWETQYF
TGTGCCAGCAGCCAAACAGACGGGTCGGGAAACTGGGAGACCCAGTACTTC
>TRBJ2-1|TRBD2|TRBV5-4|NA
CASRTEAGSSYNEQFF
TGTGCCAGCAGGACTGAAGCGGGGAGCTCCTACAATGAGCAGTTCTTC
>TRBJ1-1|NA|TRBV6-5|NA
CASRLGIMNTEAFF
TGTGCCAGCAGGCTGGGCATAATGAACACTGAAGCTTTCTTT
>TRBJ1-5|TRBD1|TRBV27|NA
CASRETRDSQPQHF
TGTGCCAGCAGGGAGACCAGGGACAGCCAGCCCCAGCATTTT
>TRBJ1-2|TRBD1|TRBV5-1|NA
CASSSTGGSYGYTF
TGCGCCAGCAGCTCGACAGGGGGTAGCTATGGCTACACCTTC
>TRBJ1-4|NA|TRBV28|NA
CASSPAPGVANEKLFF
TGTGCCAGCTCCCCCGCTCCAGGGGTAGCTAATGAAAAACTGTTTTTT
>TRBJ2-1|TRBD2|TRBV11-3|NA
CASSLSGTNYNEQFF
TGTGCCAGCAGCCTCTCCGGGACTAACTACAATGAGCAGTTCTTC